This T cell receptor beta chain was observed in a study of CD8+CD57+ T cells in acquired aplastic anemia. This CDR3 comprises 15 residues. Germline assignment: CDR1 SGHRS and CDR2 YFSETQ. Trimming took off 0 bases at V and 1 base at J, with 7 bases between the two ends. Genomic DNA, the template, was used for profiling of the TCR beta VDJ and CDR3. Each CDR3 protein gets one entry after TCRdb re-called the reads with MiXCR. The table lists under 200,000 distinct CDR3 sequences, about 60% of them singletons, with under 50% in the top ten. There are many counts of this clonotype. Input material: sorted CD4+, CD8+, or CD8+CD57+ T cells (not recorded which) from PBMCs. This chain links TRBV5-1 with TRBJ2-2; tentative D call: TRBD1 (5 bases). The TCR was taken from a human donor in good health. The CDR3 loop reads CASSLVGENTGELFF. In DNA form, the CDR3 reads TGCGCCAGCAGCTTGGTAGGGGAGAACACCGGGGAGCTGTTTTTT.